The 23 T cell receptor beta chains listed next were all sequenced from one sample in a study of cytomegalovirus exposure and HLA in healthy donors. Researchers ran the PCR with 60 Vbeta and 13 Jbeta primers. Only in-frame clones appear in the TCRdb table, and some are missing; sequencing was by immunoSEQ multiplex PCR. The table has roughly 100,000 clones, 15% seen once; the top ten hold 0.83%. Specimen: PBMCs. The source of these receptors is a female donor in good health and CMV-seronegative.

The CDR3 sequence: CASRRESGELFF. The CDR3 nucleotides are TGTGCCAGCAGGAGGGAGTCCGGGGAGCTGTTTTTT. The chain links TRBV6-6 to TRBJ2-2; possible D gene TRBD2, 5 bases. The V gene's germline CDR1 is MNHNY and CDR2 SVGAGI (reference sequence). The CDR3 sequence is 12 residues long. V gave up 6 bases and J gave up 6 bases, with 8 bases separating them.

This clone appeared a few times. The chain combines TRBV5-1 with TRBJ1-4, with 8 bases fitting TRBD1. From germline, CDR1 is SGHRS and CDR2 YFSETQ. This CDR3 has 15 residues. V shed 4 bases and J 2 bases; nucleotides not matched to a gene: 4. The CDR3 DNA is TGCGCCAGCAGCACGCAGGGGGCGACTAATGAAAAACTGTTTTTT. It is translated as CASSTQGATNEKLFF.

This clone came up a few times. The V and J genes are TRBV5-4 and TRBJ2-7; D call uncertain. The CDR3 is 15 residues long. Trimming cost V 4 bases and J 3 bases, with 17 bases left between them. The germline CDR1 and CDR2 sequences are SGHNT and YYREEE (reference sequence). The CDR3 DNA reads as TGTGCCAGCAGCCTGGGCGAGACAAGGAACTACGAGCAGTACTTC. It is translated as CASSLGETRNYEQYF.

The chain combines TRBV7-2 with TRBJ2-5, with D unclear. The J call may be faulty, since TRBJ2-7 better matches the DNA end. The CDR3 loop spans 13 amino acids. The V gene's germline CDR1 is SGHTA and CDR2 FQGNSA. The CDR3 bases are TGTGCCAGCAGCCGCCCAACCTCCTACGAGCAGTACTTC. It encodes CASSRPTSYEQYF.

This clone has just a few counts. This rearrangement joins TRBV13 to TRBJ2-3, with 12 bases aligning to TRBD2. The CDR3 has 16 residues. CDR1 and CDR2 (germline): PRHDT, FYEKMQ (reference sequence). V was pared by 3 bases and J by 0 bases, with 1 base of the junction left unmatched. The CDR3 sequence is CASSFLAGGSTDTQYF. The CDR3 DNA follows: TGTGCCAGCAGCTTCCTAGCGGGGGGGAGCACAGATACGCAGTATTTT.

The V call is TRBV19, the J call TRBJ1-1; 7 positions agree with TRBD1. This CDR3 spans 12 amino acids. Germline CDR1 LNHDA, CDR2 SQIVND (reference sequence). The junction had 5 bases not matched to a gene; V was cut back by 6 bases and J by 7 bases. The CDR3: CASRFRDSEAFF. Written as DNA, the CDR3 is TGTGCCAGTAGGTTCCGGGACAGTGAAGCTTTCTTT.

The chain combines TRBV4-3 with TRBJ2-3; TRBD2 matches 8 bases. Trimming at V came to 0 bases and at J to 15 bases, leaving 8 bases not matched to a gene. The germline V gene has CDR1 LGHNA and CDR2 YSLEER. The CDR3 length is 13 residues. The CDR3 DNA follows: TGCGCCAGCAGCCAAGATCGAGCGGGGGAGAATTATTTT. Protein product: CASSQDRAGENYF.

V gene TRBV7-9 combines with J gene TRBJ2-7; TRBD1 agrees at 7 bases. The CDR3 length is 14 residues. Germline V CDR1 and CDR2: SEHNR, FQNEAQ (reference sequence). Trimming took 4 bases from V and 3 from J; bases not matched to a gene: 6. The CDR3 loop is CASSYGDSRYEQYF. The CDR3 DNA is TGTGCCAGCAGCTATGGGGACAGCCGCTACGAGCAGTACTTC.

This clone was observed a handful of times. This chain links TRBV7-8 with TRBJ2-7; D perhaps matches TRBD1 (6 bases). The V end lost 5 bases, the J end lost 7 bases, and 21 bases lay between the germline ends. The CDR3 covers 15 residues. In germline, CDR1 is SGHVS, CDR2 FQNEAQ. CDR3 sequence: CASSHMTGPAREQYF. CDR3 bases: TGTGCCAGCAGCCATATGACAGGTCCGGCGAGGGAGCAGTACTTC.

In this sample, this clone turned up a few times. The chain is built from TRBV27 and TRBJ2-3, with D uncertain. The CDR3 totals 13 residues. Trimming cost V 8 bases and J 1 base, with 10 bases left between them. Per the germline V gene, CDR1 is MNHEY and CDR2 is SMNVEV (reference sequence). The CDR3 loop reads CASRDIGTDTQYF. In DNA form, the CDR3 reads TGTGCCAGCCGAGACATCGGCACAGATACGCAGTATTTT.

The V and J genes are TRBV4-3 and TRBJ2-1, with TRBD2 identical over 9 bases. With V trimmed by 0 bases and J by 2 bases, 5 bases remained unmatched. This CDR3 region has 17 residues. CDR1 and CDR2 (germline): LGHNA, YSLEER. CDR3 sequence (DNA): TGCGCCAGCAGCCAAGATTGGCGGGGGGGCCCCTACAATGAGCAGTTCTTC. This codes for CASSQDWRGGPYNEQFF.

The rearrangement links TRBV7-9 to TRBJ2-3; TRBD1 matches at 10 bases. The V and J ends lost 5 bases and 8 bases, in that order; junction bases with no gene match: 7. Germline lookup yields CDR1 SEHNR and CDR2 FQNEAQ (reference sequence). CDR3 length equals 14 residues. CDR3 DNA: TGTGCCAGCAGCCCCGACAGGGGGCGGCGTACGCAGTATTTT. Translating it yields CASSPDRGRRTQYF.

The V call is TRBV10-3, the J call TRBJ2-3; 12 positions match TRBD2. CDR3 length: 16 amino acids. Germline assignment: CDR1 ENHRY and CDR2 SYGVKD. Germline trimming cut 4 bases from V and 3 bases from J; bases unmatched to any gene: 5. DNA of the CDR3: TGTGCCATCAGTGGAAGACTAGCGGGAGCGACAGATACGCAGTATTTT. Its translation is CAISGRLAGATDTQYF.

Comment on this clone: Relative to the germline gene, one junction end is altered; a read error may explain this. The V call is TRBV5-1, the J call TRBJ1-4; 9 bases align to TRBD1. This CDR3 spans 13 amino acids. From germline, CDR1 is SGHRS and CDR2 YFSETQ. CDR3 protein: CASSWDRDEKLFF. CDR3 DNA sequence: TGCGCCAGCAGCTGGGACAGGGATGAAAAGCTGTTTTTT. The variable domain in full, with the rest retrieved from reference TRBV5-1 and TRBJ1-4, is KAGVTQTPRYLIKTRGQQVTLSCSPISGHRSVSWYQQTPGQGLQFLFEYFSETQRNKGNFPGRFSGRQFSNSRSEMNVSTLELGDSALYLCASSWDRDEKLFFGSGTQLSVL.

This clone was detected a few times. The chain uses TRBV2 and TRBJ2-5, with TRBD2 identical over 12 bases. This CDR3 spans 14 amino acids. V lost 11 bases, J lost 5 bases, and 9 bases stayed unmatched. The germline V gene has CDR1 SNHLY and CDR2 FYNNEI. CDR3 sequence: CAGSSGGARETQYF. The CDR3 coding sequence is TGTGCCGGTTCTAGCGGGGGGGCACGGGAGACCCAGTACTTC.

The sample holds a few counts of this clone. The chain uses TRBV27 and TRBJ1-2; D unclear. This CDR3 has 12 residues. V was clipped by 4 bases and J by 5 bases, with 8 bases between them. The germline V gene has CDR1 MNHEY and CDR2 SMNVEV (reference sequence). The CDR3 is CASSSSGYGYTF. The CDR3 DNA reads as TGTGCCAGCAGTTCAAGCGGATATGGCTACACCTTC.

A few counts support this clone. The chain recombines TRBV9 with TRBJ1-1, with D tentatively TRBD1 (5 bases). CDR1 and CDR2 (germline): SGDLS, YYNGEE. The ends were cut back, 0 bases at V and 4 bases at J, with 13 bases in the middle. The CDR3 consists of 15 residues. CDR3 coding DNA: TGTGCCAGCAGCGTAGCGTCAGGGTATACCACTGAAGCTTTCTTT. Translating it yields CASSVASGYTTEAFF. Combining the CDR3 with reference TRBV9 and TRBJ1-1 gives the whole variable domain DSGVTQTPKHLITATGQRVTLRCSPRSGDLSVYWYQQSLDQGLQFLIQYYNGEERAKGNILERFSAQQFPDLHSELNLSSLELGDSALYFCASSVASGYTTEAFFGQGTRLTVV.

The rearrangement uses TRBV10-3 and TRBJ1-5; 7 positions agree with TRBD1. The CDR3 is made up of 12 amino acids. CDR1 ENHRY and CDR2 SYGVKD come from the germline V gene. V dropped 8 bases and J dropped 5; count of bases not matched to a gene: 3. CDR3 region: CAIATGDQPQHF. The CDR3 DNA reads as TGTGCCATCGCTACAGGGGATCAGCCCCAGCATTTT.

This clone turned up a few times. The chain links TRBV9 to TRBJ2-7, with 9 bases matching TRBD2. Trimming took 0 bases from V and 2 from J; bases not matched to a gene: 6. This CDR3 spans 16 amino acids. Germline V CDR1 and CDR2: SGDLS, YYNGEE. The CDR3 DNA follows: TGTGCCAGCAGCGTAGACCAGGCGGGAGGGACCTACGAGCAGTACTTC. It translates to CASSVDQAGGTYEQYF.

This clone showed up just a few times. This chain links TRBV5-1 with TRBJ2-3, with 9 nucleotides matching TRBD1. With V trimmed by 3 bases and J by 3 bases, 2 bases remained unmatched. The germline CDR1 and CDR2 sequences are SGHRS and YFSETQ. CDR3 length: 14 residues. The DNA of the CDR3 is TGCGCCAGCAGCTGGGACAGGGTAACAGATACGCAGTATTTT. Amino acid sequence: CASSWDRVTDTQYF.

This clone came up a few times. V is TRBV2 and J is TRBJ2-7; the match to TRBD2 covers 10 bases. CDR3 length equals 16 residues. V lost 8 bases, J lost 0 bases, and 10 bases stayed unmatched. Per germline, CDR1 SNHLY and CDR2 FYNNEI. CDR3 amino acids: CASLGLAATYSYEQYF. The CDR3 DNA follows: TGTGCCAGCCTAGGACTAGCGGCAACGTACTCCTACGAGCAGTACTTC.

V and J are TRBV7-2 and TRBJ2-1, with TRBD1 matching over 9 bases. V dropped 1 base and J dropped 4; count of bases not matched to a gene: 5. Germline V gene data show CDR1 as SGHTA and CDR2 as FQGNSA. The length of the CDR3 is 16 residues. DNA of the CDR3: TGTGCCAGCAGCTTAGTCCCGGGACAGGGTTACAATGAGCAGTTCTTC. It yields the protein CASSLVPGQGYNEQFF.

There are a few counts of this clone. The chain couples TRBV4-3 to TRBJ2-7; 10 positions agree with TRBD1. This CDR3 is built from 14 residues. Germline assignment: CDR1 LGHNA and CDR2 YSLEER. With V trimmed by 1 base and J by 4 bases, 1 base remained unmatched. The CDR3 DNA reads TGCGCCAGCAGCCAAGGACAGGGGGCTTACGAGCAGTACTTC. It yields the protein CASSQGQGAYEQYF.